This record looks at one TCR beta chain sequence and its context. What it binds is not known. The PCR used 60 Vbeta and 13 Jbeta primers. Method: immunoSEQ multiplex PCR; TCRdb's copy keeps in-frame clones and lacks some. Of fewer than 120,000 clones in the sample, about 80% were seen once. This entry belongs to a study of cytomegalovirus exposure and HLA in healthy donors. Study-wide findings and caveats: It was reported that TCR beta sequences correctly inferred the HLA-A and HLA-B alleles for most subjects.

Sequenced sample: PBMCs. The source of this sequence is a woman aged 60-70 years in good health and CMV-seropositive.

CDR3 residues: CASSSGQGAVYEQYF. CDR3 nucleotide sequence: TGTGCCAGCAGTTCCGGACAGGGGGCGGTTTACGAGCAGTACTTC. The V call is TRBV6-5, the J call TRBJ2-7, with TRBD1 identical over 11 bases. The CDR3 totals 15 residues. V gave up 4 bases and J gave up 4 bases; unmatched junction bases: 6. Germline lookup yields CDR1 MNHEY and CDR2 SVGAGI.